This TCR beta chain was captured in a study of identical twins. Via MiXCR, TCRdb re-called the 5' RACE reads, giving one row per CDR3 protein. The table records 450,000 or so distinct CDR3 sequences, around 24% of them present only once. The V end was cut by 0 bases, the J end by 0 bases, with 9 bases between. The CDR3 sequence is 15 residues long. Germline CDR1 and CDR2: SGHRS and YFSETQ. On this clonotype: What it binds is unknown.

Overall study findings and caveats: Out-of-frame alpha sequences common to twins exhibited a surplus of low generation probability.

The same data also went into a second study, on T cells expressing NK-cell markers. As that study records: Each TCR beta repertoire originated in sorted T cells that were CD3+CD56+NKG2C+, CD3+CD56+NKG2C- or CD3+CD56-NKG2C+.

The sample taken for sequencing was CD4+ T cells sorted from blood. V and J are TRBV5-1 and TRBJ1-2; no firm D call. This clonotype originated in a young woman in good health. CDR3 sequence (DNA): TGCGCCAGCAGCTTGGGATTTCAGACTAACTATGGCTACACCTTC. This translates into CASSLGFQTNYGYTF. The whole variable domain, remainder taken from reference TRBV5-1 and TRBJ1-2, is KAGVTQTPRYLIKTRGQQVTLSCSPISGHRSVSWYQQTPGQGLQFLFEYFSETQRNKGNFPGRFSGRQFSNSRSEMNVSTLELGDSALYLCASSLGFQTNYGYTFGSGTRLTVV.